The sequence of this TCR beta chain was determined in a study of T cell responses to AZD1222 COVID-19 vaccine. Sequencing used immunoSEQ multiplex PCR; TCRdb keeps in-frame clones, though not all of them. Of roughly 70,000 clones in the sample, 86% were seen once. CDR1 is SGHAT and CDR2 is FQNNGV in the germline V gene. CDR3 size: 15 residues. Trimming removed 2 bases at V and 4 bases at J, with 14 bases between. This clone was recorded once. This material consisted of peripheral blood, taken on day 0 of AZD1222 vaccination. The chain joins TRBV11-2 to TRBJ1-1; D is unresolved. The clonotype comes from an adult in good health. The CDR3: CASSLFTVSGTEAFF. In DNA, the CDR3 is TGTGCCAGCAGCTTATTTACGGTCTCGGGCACTGAAGCTTTCTTT. The variable domain in full, completed from reference TRBV11-2 and TRBJ1-1, reads EAGVAQSPRYKIIEKRQSVAFWCNPISGHATLYWYQQILGQGPKLLIQFQNNGVVDDSQLPKDRFSAERLKGVDSTLKIQPAKLEDSAVYLCASSLFTVSGTEAFFGQGTRLTVV.